One sample yielded the 22 T cell receptor beta chains listed below, sequenced in a study of CD8+ T cells in alopecia areata. Specified treatment: oral pan-JAK inhibitor, 5-10 mg twice daily. Extraction and reverse transcription of RNA yielded cDNA as the sequencing template. Sequencing was performed with immunoSEQ multiplex PCR; in TCRdb, only in-frame clones are kept and a portion is missing. The sample yields under 350,000 clones, over 45% seen once. This material consisted of CD4+ T cells sorted from blood, taken at week 24, from a patient treated with tofacitinib. These receptors all come from a human donor with alopecia areata.

This clone was recorded a few times. The chain couples TRBV5-6 to TRBJ2-7, with TRBD2 identical over 8 bases. The germline V gene has CDR1 SGHDT and CDR2 YYEEEE. V lost 2 bases and J lost 3; bases outside the gene matches: 1. The CDR3 consists of 13 residues. CDR3 sequence (DNA): TGTGCCAGCAGCTTCGCGGGGGGCTACGAGCAGTACTTC. Encoded protein: CASSFAGGYEQYF.

V usage is TRBV7-9 and J usage is TRBJ2-7; maybe TRBD2 (5 bases). CDR3 length: 13 amino acids. CDR1 is SEHNR, CDR2 FQNEAQ, per germline (reference sequence). V was clipped by 0 bases and J by 6 bases, with 9 bases between them. In nucleotides, the CDR3 is TGTGCCAGCAGCTTAGCGGGCGGGTTCGAGCAGTACTTC. Amino acids: CASSLAGGFEQYF.

The chain is built from TRBV7-9 and TRBJ2-4, with D unclear. The CDR3 consists of 14 residues. CDR1 is SEHNR, CDR2 FQNEAQ, per germline (reference sequence). The V and J ends lost 2 bases and 0 bases respectively, with 5 bases between them. This CDR3 is CASSLTLAKNIQYF. For the CDR3, the DNA is TGTGCCAGCAGCTTAACCTTAGCCAAAAACATTCAGTACTTC.

This chain joins TRBV7-9 and TRBJ1-2; 8 positions match TRBD1. In germline, CDR1 is SEHNR, CDR2 FQNEAQ (reference sequence). With V trimmed by 5 bases and J by 7 bases, 6 bases remained unmatched. The CDR3 loop spans 13 amino acids. The CDR3 coding sequence is TGTGCCAGCAGCCAGGGGGCAGGTGCTGGCTACACCTTC. It is translated as CASSQGAGAGYTF.

This clone appeared a few times. Additional DNA sequences in this sample encode the identical CDR3. The chain joins TRBV7-9 to TRBJ1-1, with D uncertain. Germline V CDR1 and CDR2: SEHNR, FQNEAQ (reference sequence). The CDR3 runs to 14 residues. Trimming stripped 3 bases from V and 4 bases from J, with 12 bases between. The CDR3 region has the DNA TGTGCCAGCAGCTTTACGGGTCTGAGCACTGAAGCTTTCTTT. Protein product: CASSFTGLSTEAFF.

This rearrangement joins TRBV18 to TRBJ1-1, with D uncertain. There are 11 residues in the CDR3. Germline values: CDR1 KGHSH, CDR2 LQKENI. The V gene lost 3 bases and the J gene lost 8 bases, with 7 bases spanning the gap. The CDR3 loop reads CASSPGAEAFF. For the CDR3, the DNA is TGTGCCAGCTCACCGGGAGCCGAAGCTTTCTTT. Supplemented by reference TRBV18 and TRBJ1-1, the full variable domain reads NAGVMQNPRHLVRRRGQEARLRCSPMKGHSHVYWYRQLPEEGLKFMVYLQKENIIDESGMPKERFSAEFPKEGPSILRIQQVVRGDSAAYFCASSPGAEAFFGQGTRLTVV.

This clone has only a few counts. The chain employs TRBV6-5 and TRBJ1-6, with D possibly being TRBD1 (5 bases). V dropped 6 bases and J dropped 14 bases, with 17 bases sitting between them. Germline loops: CDR1 MNHEY, CDR2 SVGAGI. CDR3 length: 13 residues. The CDR3 sequence is CASSPGPSGALHF. CDR3 DNA: TGTGCCAGCAGCCCGGGACCCTCCGGGGCCCTCCACTTT.

This sequence joins TRBV5-1 and TRBJ2-5; 8 bases are a match to TRBD1. There are 14 residues in the CDR3. The V gene's germline CDR1 is SGHRS and CDR2 YFSETQ. V was clipped by 4 bases and J by 4 bases; unmatched bases: 6. The CDR3 spells CASSPRTGLETQYF. The DNA of the CDR3 is TGCGCCAGCAGCCCTCGGACAGGGCTAGAGACCCAGTACTTC.

The J gene is TRBJ1-5, the V gene TRBV7-2, with 9 bases matching TRBD1. Germline CDR1 SGHTA, CDR2 FQGNSA. Losses at the gene ends were 6 bases for V and 7 bases for J; bases not matched to a gene: 7. CDR3 length: 14 residues. The CDR3 DNA sequence: TGTGCCAGCAGTCTAACAGGGGGCAGCCAGCCCCAGCATTTT. It is translated as CASSLTGGSQPQHF.

V gene TRBV11-2 combines with J gene TRBJ2-5; D not resolved. V shed 1 base and J shed 7 bases, with 4 bases lying between them. CDR3 length equals 11 residues. The germline CDR1 and CDR2 sequences are SGHAT and FQNNGV. The CDR3 reads CASSLGGTQYF. The DNA for the CDR3 is TGTGCCAGCAGCTTAGGAGGGACCCAGTACTTC.

The J gene is TRBJ1-5, the V gene TRBV18; D uncertain. Trimming left V 6 bases short and J 2 bases short, with 8 bases between. The CDR3 extends over 13 amino acids. Per the germline V gene, CDR1 is KGHSH and CDR2 is LQKENI. CDR3 region: CASSRSGNQPQHF. The DNA for the CDR3 is TGTGCCAGCTCCCGGTCAGGCAATCAGCCCCAGCATTTT.

The sample holds one count of this clone. This chain links TRBV5-1 with TRBJ1-1, with 8 nucleotides matching TRBD1. This CDR3 is built from 13 residues. V lost 0 bases and J lost 11; bases outside the gene matches: 6. CDR1 is SGHRS, CDR2 YFSETQ, per germline. CDR3 loop: CASSLVPDRAAFF. Here the CDR3 DNA reads TGCGCCAGCAGCTTGGTTCCGGACAGGGCGGCTTTCTTT.

The chain carries TRBV30 and TRBJ2-3; perhaps D is TRBD1 or TRBD2 (5 bases each). Germline values: CDR1 GTSNPN, CDR2 SVGIG (reference sequence). Trimming took 4 bases from V and 11 from J, leaving 19 bases between them. The CDR3 is made up of 13 amino acids. The CDR3 DNA reads as TGTGCCTGGAAGGGCTCCGGGACCGTAGGGCAGTATTTT. Translated, it gives CAWKGSGTVGQYF.

This clone has only a few counts. The V call is TRBV30, the J call TRBJ1-2, with unresolved D. This CDR3 has 14 amino acids. Trimming pared 2 bases from V and 4 bases from J, leaving 14 bases between. Germline CDR1 and CDR2: GTSNPN and SVGIG (reference sequence). For the CDR3, the DNA is TGTGCCTGGAGTATGGGGAGGAGGGCCTATGGCTACACCTTC. It codes for CAWSMGRRAYGYTF.

This chain connects TRBV5-6 to TRBJ1-2, with 8 bases lining up with TRBD1. The CDR3 totals 14 residues. Germline CDR1 and CDR2: SGHDT and YYEEEE. V was pared by 7 bases and J by 6 bases, with 11 bases of the junction left unmatched. Here the CDR3 DNA reads TGTGCCAGCCGTCCCGGTTCAGGGGGCCATGGCTACACCTTC. The encoded protein is CASRPGSGGHGYTF.

The chain links TRBV7-3 to TRBJ2-5; D might be TRBD2 (6 bases). The CDR3 spans 14 residues. The germline V and J ends were trimmed by 1 base and 2 bases, with 8 bases remaining between them. Germline V CDR1 and CDR2: SGHTA, FQGTGA. The chain's CDR3 is CASSLRAGQETQYF. The CDR3 DNA follows: TGTGCCAGCAGCTTAAGGGCGGGGCAAGAGACCCAGTACTTC.

This clone was seen a few times. The V gene is TRBV30, the J gene TRBJ2-1; no clear D gene. Germline assignment: CDR1 GTSNPN and CDR2 SVGIG (reference sequence). The CDR3 extends over 11 amino acids. Trimming stripped 0 bases from V and 8 bases from J, with 5 bases between. The CDR3 sequence is CAWSVIYEQFF. Here the CDR3 DNA reads TGTGCCTGGAGTGTCATCTATGAGCAGTTCTTC.

This clone was detected a few times. The CDR3 DNA sequence: TGCAGCGTAACCGGACGAGGGGCTTCAGGCTACGAGCAGTACTTC. It is translated as CSVTGRGASGYEQYF. The rearrangement uses TRBV29-1 and TRBJ2-7, with D perhaps matching TRBD1 or TRBD2 (5 bases each). V was clipped by 6 bases and J by 3 bases, with 21 bases between them. Germline assignment: CDR1 SQVTM and CDR2 ANQGSEA. The CDR3 totals 15 residues.

J is TRBJ1-3 and V is TRBV5-1, with TRBD1 matching 8 bases. V was pared by 3 bases and J by 0 bases, with 5 bases of the junction left unmatched. This CDR3 contains 16 residues. Germline lookup yields CDR1 SGHRS and CDR2 YFSETQ. DNA for the CDR3: TGCGCCAGCAGCTCCCAGGGGGCCAGCTCTGGAAACACCATATATTTT. Protein: CASSSQGASSGNTIYF.

This clone was counted between two and nine times. The CDR3 DNA reads TGCAGCGAACTCACAGGGGACCAAGAGACCCAGTACTTC. Its protein product is CSELTGDQETQYF. This chain connects TRBV29-1 to TRBJ2-5, with 7 bases matching TRBD1. Germline CDR1 reads SQVTM; CDR2 reads ANQGSEA. With 7 bases clipped from V and 0 bases from J, the junction kept 5 bases outside the gene matches. The CDR3 totals 13 residues.

The chain is built from TRBV2 and TRBJ2-7, with D uncertain. Germline CDR1 and CDR2: SNHLY and FYNNEI. V shed 5 bases and J shed 4 bases, with 3 bases lying between them. This CDR3 region has 10 residues. CDR3 bases: TGTGCCAGCAGTATATACGAGCAGTACTTC. Amino acids: CASSIYEQYF.

The chain employs TRBV6-5 and TRBJ1-5; tentatively, D is TRBD1 (6 bases). The CDR3 runs 14 residues. Germline V gene data show CDR1 as MNHEY and CDR2 as SVGAGI. V gave up 6 bases and J gave up 3 bases, with 12 bases separating them. This chain's CDR3 is CASSFDRNNQPQHF. The CDR3 nucleotides read TGTGCCAGCAGCTTCGACAGGAACAATCAGCCCCAGCATTTT.